This entry lists 28 T cell receptor beta chains sequenced from one sample in a study of blood T cell repertoires in COVID-19. Libraries were prepared by immunoSEQ multiplex PCR; TCRdb keeps only in-frame clonotypes and omits some of them. This sample has approximately 82,000 clones; about 89% occur once, and the top ten carry about 15%. Sample: peripheral blood. Receptors originate from a man in his 70s with active or convalescent COVID-19.

This chain uses TRBV7-9 with TRBJ1-3; perhaps TRBD1 as D (5 bases). Germline CDR1 SEHNR, CDR2 FQNEAQ (reference sequence). The V gene lost 0 bases and the J gene lost 2 bases, with 8 bases spanning the gap. This CDR3 has 15 residues. The CDR3 loop is CASSLAGAAGNTIYF. CDR3 sequence (DNA): TGTGCCAGCAGCTTAGCAGGGGCGGCTGGAAACACCATATATTTT.

The chain is built from TRBV5-1 and TRBJ2-1, with 10 bases that match TRBD2. CDR1 SGHRS and CDR2 YFSETQ come from the germline V gene. The CDR3 is made up of 15 amino acids. With 1 base clipped from V and 8 bases from J, the junction kept 6 bases outside the gene matches. In DNA, the CDR3 is TGCGCCAGCAGCTTGAGGTCTAGCGGGAGTGATGAGCAGTTCTTC. This sequence encodes CASSLRSSGSDEQFF.

The rearrangement uses TRBV18 and TRBJ2-4; D remains unclear. V lost 5 bases, J lost 0 bases, and 20 bases lay in between. The germline V gene encodes CDR1 KGHSH and CDR2 LQKENI. The CDR3 totals 18 residues. CDR3 region: CASSSGQPRGIAKNIQYF. CDR3 bases: TGTGCCAGCTCATCTGGTCAACCTCGAGGAATAGCCAAAAACATTCAGTACTTC.

The CDR3 coding sequence is TGCGCCAGCAGCCAAGGTCACAGTACCTACGAGCAGTACTTC. This translates into CASSQGHSTYEQYF. The V and J genes are TRBV4-3 and TRBJ2-7; D gene ambiguous. Trimming left V 1 base short and J 2 bases short, with 9 bases between. The CDR3 covers 14 residues. CDR1 and CDR2 from the germline V gene are LGHNA and YSLEER.

The rearrangement joins TRBV19 to TRBJ1-1; possibly TRBD1 for D (5 bases). Germline V gene data show CDR1 as LNHDA and CDR2 as SQIVND (reference sequence). The length of the CDR3 is 14 residues. Trimming shortened V by 7 bases and J by 0 bases, and 12 bases separated the two germline ends. The CDR3 sequence is CASNRQSMNTEAFF. DNA of the CDR3: TGTGCCAGTAATAGACAGAGCATGAACACTGAAGCTTTCTTT.

The chain recombines TRBV5-1 with TRBJ1-2; 10 nucleotides line up with TRBD1. After removal of 4 bases from V and 6 bases from J, the junction contained 9 bases not matched to a gene. The V gene's germline CDR1 is SGHRS and CDR2 YFSETQ. This CDR3 is 15 amino acids long. The CDR3 protein is CASSNPRQGANGYTF. The CDR3 nucleotides read TGCGCCAGCAGCAACCCTCGACAGGGGGCAAATGGCTACACCTTC. The full variable domain, its missing parts supplied by reference TRBV5-1 and TRBJ1-2, is KAGVTQTPRYLIKTRGQQVTLSCSPISGHRSVSWYQQTPGQGLQFLFEYFSETQRNKGNFPGRFSGRQFSNSRSEMNVSTLELGDSALYLCASSNPRQGANGYTFGSGTRLTVV.

The J gene is TRBJ1-5, the V gene TRBV2; no clear D. This CDR3 has 14 residues. The V gene lost 3 bases and the J gene lost 1 base, with 7 bases spanning the gap. In germline, CDR1 is SNHLY, CDR2 FYNNEI. The CDR3 coding sequence is TGTGCCAGCAGTGAGGAGGGAAGCAATCAGCCCCAGCATTTT. Residues: CASSEEGSNQPQHF.

The chain uses TRBV29-1 and TRBJ2-7, with 7 bases aligning to TRBD1. After removal of 4 bases from V and 5 bases from J, the junction contained 11 bases not matched to a gene. The germline gives CDR1 SQVTM, CDR2 ANQGSEA. The CDR3 spans 14 residues. The CDR3 sequence is CSVAYRSTGNEQYF. CDR3 DNA: TGCAGCGTTGCGTATCGTTCGACAGGGAACGAGCAGTACTTC.

The chain carries TRBV19 and TRBJ2-3; TRBD2 agrees at 8 bases. The length of the CDR3 is 16 residues. Trimming took 5 bases from V and 3 from J; bases not matched to a gene: 10. Looked up from germline, CDR1 is LNHDA and CDR2 is SQIVND (reference sequence). The CDR3 DNA follows: TGTGCCAGTAGTCCTCGGACGGGAGGGCTAACAGATACGCAGTATTTT. Translating it yields CASSPRTGGLTDTQYF.

This chain joins TRBV10-3 and TRBJ1-5, with 10 bases lining up with TRBD1. Germline V gives CDR1 ENHRY, CDR2 SYGVKD. With 6 bases clipped from V and 4 bases from J, the junction kept 6 bases outside the gene matches. CDR3 length: 15 amino acids. CDR3 coding DNA: TGTGCCATCAGACCGGGACAGGGGACTAATCAGCCCCAGCATTTT. This translates into CAIRPGQGTNQPQHF.

The chain is built from TRBV7-9 and TRBJ1-2; D gene ambiguous. The CDR3 has 12 amino acids. V lost 5 bases and J lost 4, with 8 bases in between. Germline loops: CDR1 SEHNR, CDR2 FQNEAQ (reference sequence). The CDR3 loop is CASSGGIYGYTF. The CDR3 bases are TGTGCCAGCAGCGGCGGGATCTATGGCTACACCTTC.

This clone occurred once. V usage is TRBV30 and J usage is TRBJ2-2; 13 nucleotides agree with TRBD2. V dropped 1 base and J dropped 4; count of bases not matched to a gene: 9. Per germline, CDR1 GTSNPN and CDR2 SVGIG (reference sequence). This CDR3 has 18 amino acids. The CDR3 sequence: CAWSDGLAGVYFTGELFF. The CDR3 region has the DNA TGTGCCTGGAGTGACGGACTAGCGGGAGTGTATTTCACCGGGGAGCTGTTTTTT.

The chain has TRBV28 and TRBJ1-2, with D perhaps matching TRBD1 (5 bases). CDR3 length equals 17 residues. Germline V gives CDR1 MDHEN, CDR2 SYDVKM. The V end was cut by 2 bases, the J end by 0 bases, with 16 bases between. Here the CDR3 reads CASSLVRGAKANYGYTF. Written as DNA, the CDR3 is TGTGCCAGCAGTTTAGTTAGGGGTGCGAAAGCTAACTATGGCTACACCTTC.

This chain joins TRBV6-5 and TRBJ1-3, with 8 bases lining up with TRBD1. The J segment lost 4 bases and the V segment lost 4 bases, leaving 3 bases of the junction unmatched. CDR3 length equals 14 residues. Germline CDR1 reads MNHEY; CDR2 reads SVGAGI. CDR3 amino acids: CASSSTGDGNTIYF. CDR3 nucleotides: TGTGCCAGCAGTTCGACAGGGGACGGAAACACCATATATTTT.

This chain uses TRBV3-1 (or the pseudogene TRBV3-2) with TRBJ2-6; D gene uncertain. Trimming took 1 base from V and 11 from J, leaving 15 bases between them. CDR1 and CDR2 from the germline V gene are LGHDT and YNNKEL (reference sequence). This CDR3 contains 15 residues. CDR3 protein: CASSQVPGFGYVLTF. The CDR3 DNA reads as TGTGCCAGCAGCCAAGTTCCAGGCTTTGGATACGTCCTGACTTTC.

The V call is TRBV4-2, the J call TRBJ2-1; 7 bases align to TRBD2. The CDR3 is 15 residues long. Per germline, CDR1 LGHNA and CDR2 YNFKEQ. The ends lost 6 bases at V and 0 bases at J; junction bases unmatched: 5. In DNA form, the CDR3 reads TGTGCCAGCAGTGCTAGCGGTAGCTCCTACAATGAGCAGTTCTTC. It is translated as CASSASGSSYNEQFF.

J is TRBJ2-2 and V is TRBV19, with a weak D call TRBD1 (6 bases). The ends were cut back, 7 bases at V and 3 bases at J, with 12 bases in the middle. The CDR3 spans 14 residues. Germline V gene lookup returns CDR1 LNHDA and CDR2 SQIVND (reference sequence). The CDR3, as DNA: TGTGCCAGTACCGACAGGTGGGACACCGGGGAGCTGTTTTTT. Its protein product is CASTDRWDTGELFF.

The DNA for the CDR3 is TGTGCCAGCAGCCCCGGGACAGGGGATGAAAAACTGTTTTTT. It translates to CASSPGTGDEKLFF. The V call is TRBV25-1, the J call TRBJ1-4; 10 bases are a match to TRBD1. The V segment lost 6 bases and the J segment 6 bases; nucleotides outside the gene matches: 4. Germline CDR1 is MGHDK and CDR2 is SYGVNS. The CDR3 runs 14 residues.

The chain links TRBV30 to TRBJ1-1, with 8 positions matching TRBD1. Germline loops: CDR1 GTSNPN, CDR2 SVGIG (reference sequence). The CDR3 consists of 15 residues. The V and J ends lost 2 bases and 2 bases, in that order; junction bases with no gene match: 7. The CDR3 is CAWSTGQGSNTEAFF. The CDR3 coding sequence is TGTGCCTGGAGTACTGGACAGGGATCCAACACTGAAGCTTTCTTT.

The V call is TRBV6-5, the J call TRBJ2-7, with D maybe TRBD1 (6 bases). The CDR3 extends over 14 amino acids. The germline gives CDR1 MNHEY, CDR2 SVGAGI. Deletions cut 8 bases from V and 7 bases from J, with 21 bases between. The DNA for the CDR3 is TGTGCCAGCGCGGAGACAGGTTTTGAGAGGGAGCAGTACTTC. Protein sequence: CASAETGFEREQYF.

The V call is TRBV6-5, the J call TRBJ2-1; 10 bases agree with TRBD2. Germline V gene data show CDR1 as MNHEY and CDR2 as SVGAGI. The J segment lost 4 bases and the V segment lost 4 bases, leaving 7 bases of the junction unmatched. CDR3 length: 16 amino acids. CDR3 protein: CASSSRGTSAYNEQFF. The DNA for the CDR3 is TGTGCCAGCAGTTCACGCGGGACTAGCGCTTACAATGAGCAGTTCTTC.

V and J are TRBV27 and TRBJ1-6; D perhaps matches TRBD1 (6 bases). Trimming shortened V by 2 bases and J by 4 bases, and 15 bases separated the two germline ends. CDR1 and CDR2 (germline): MNHEY, SMNVEV (reference sequence). The CDR3 loop spans 17 amino acids. CDR3 DNA sequence: TGTGCCAGCAGTTTAGGTGTGCGGACAGCTTATAATTCACCCCTCCACTTT. As protein: CASSLGVRTAYNSPLHF.

The J gene is TRBJ2-5, the V gene TRBV29-1; D possibly corresponds to TRBD2 (6 bases). The V end lost 0 bases, the J end lost 5 bases, and 16 bases lay between the germline ends. This CDR3 spans 15 amino acids. The germline gives CDR1 SQVTM, CDR2 ANQGSEA. Written as DNA, the CDR3 is TGCAGCGTTGAAGATCGCCCCCGTGGGGGGGAGACCCAGTACTTC. Its translation: CSVEDRPRGGETQYF.

This chain uses TRBV28 with TRBJ1-2; TRBD1 agrees at 9 bases. Germline V lookup: CDR1 MDHEN, CDR2 SYDVKM. The CDR3 length is 15 residues. Trimming took 6 bases from V and 8 from J; bases not matched to a gene: 13. The CDR3 coding sequence is TGTGCCAGCAGGGAACCACAGGGGGCGGCTGGAGGCTACACCTTC. Its translation: CASREPQGAAGGYTF.

The rearrangement uses TRBV5-6 and TRBJ1-2, with 8 bases that match TRBD1. CDR1 and CDR2 from the germline V gene are SGHDT and YYEEEE. With 0 bases clipped from V and 6 bases from J, the junction kept 10 bases outside the gene matches. The CDR3 extends over 16 amino acids. CDR3 in amino acids: CASSLEGQGARNGYTF. CDR3 DNA sequence: TGTGCCAGCAGCTTGGAGGGGCAGGGGGCGCGAAATGGCTACACCTTC.

This chain connects TRBV6-5 to TRBJ1-2, with D uncertain. CDR3 length: 14 amino acids. CDR1 and CDR2 from the germline V gene are MNHEY and SVGAGI. Trimming took off 7 bases at V and 8 bases at J, with 20 bases between the two ends. The CDR3, as DNA: TGTGCCAGCATCCTACGGAGGGATTCGGACGGCTACACCTTC. Translation gives CASILRRDSDGYTF.

The J gene is TRBJ1-1, the V gene TRBV28; D remains ambiguous. The CDR3 is 12 residues long. V was cut by 8 bases and J by 5 bases, with 12 bases left in between. Looked up from germline, CDR1 is MDHEN and CDR2 is SYDVKM. CDR3 in amino acids: CASHGVWTEAFF. The DNA for the CDR3 is TGTGCCAGCCACGGGGTCTGGACTGAAGCTTTCTTT.

This chain connects TRBV3-1 (or the pseudogene TRBV3-2) to TRBJ2-1; TRBD2 aligns across 14 bases. The germline V gene encodes CDR1 LGHDT and CDR2 YNNKEL (reference sequence). CDR3 length: 15 residues. V shed 5 bases and J 10 bases; nucleotides not matched to a gene: 7. In nucleotides, the CDR3 is TGTGCCAGCAGCACCGGGACTAGCGGGGGCTGGGAGCAGTTCTTC. It codes for CASSTGTSGGWEQFF.